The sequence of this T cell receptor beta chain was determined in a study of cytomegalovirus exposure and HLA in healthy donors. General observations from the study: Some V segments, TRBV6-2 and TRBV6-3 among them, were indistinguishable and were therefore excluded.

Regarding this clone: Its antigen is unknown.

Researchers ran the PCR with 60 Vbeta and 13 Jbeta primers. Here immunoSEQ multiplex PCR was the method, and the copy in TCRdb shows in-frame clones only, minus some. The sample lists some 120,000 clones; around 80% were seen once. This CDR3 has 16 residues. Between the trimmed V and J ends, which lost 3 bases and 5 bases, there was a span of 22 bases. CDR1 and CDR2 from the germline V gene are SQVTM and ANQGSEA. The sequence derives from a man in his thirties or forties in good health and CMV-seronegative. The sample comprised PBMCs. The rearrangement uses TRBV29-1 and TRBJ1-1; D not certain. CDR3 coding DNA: TGCAGCGTTGATTCCAGCTCTCTGGTTTCGGAGACTGAAGCTTTCTTT. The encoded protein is CSVDSSSLVSETEAFF.